What follows are 11 T cell receptor beta chains derived from one specimen sequenced in a study of identical twins. TCRdb independently ran MiXCR on the 5' RACE reads; one entry per CDR3 protein. The data show 1,800,000 or so distinct CDR3 sequences, 32% seen once. The sample comprised cord blood. The receptors stem from a newborn girl in good health.

This clonotype was observed a few times. V and J are TRBV2 and TRBJ2-3; TRBD2 aligns across 13 bases. This CDR3 region has 15 residues. J lost 5 bases, V lost 6 bases, and 5 bases had no gene match. Germline V lookup: CDR1 SNHLY, CDR2 FYNNEI. CDR3 sequence: CASRYRTSGGDTQYF. In nucleotides, the CDR3 is TGTGCCAGCAGATATAGGACTAGCGGGGGAGATACGCAGTATTTT.

This chain uses TRBV2 with TRBJ2-7; 11 bases agree with TRBD2. This CDR3 is 14 amino acids long. CDR1 SNHLY and CDR2 FYNNEI come from the germline V gene. The trim removed 10 bases at V and 1 base at J, leaving 6 bases unmatched. The CDR3 reads CATTSGGISYEQYF. CDR3 bases: TGTGCCACAACTAGCGGGGGAATTTCCTACGAGCAGTACTTC.

The CDR3 bases are TGTGCCAGGACGGACAGGGGAAACTATGGCTACACCTTC. As protein: CARTDRGNYGYTF. The chain is built from TRBV6-7 and TRBJ1-2; 9 nucleotides match TRBD1. TRBV6-7 is identified as an open reading frame with a role that is uncertain. The V and J ends lost 9 bases and 2 bases, in that order; junction bases with no gene match: 4. This CDR3 spans 13 amino acids.

This clonotype has only a few counts. V is TRBV5-6 and J is TRBJ2-1, with D tentatively TRBD1 or TRBD2 (5 bases each). CDR1 and CDR2 from the germline V gene are SGHDT and YYEEEE. This CDR3 spans 14 amino acids. The germline V and J ends were trimmed by 5 bases and 7 bases, with 16 bases remaining between them. CDR3 residues: CASRIRDHGNEQFF. The CDR3 DNA is TGTGCCAGCAGGATCCGGGACCACGGGAATGAGCAGTTCTTC.

The chain combines TRBV6-1 with TRBJ2-5; D remains ambiguous. The J call is in doubt because the DNA end fits TRBJ2-7 better. CDR1 is MNHNS, CDR2 SASEGT, per germline. The CDR3 has 14 amino acids. The CDR3 protein is CASSESRVGYEQYF. The CDR3 region has the DNA TGTGCCAGCAGTGAAAGTCGGGTGGGCTACGAGCAGTACTTC.

This clonotype was seen a handful of times. The chain joins TRBV29-1 to TRBJ2-7, with D maybe TRBD1 (6 bases). The germline V gene has CDR1 SQVTM and CDR2 ANQGSEA. V lost 4 bases to trimming and J lost 3 bases, with 13 bases between them. The CDR3 is 13 amino acids. The CDR3 DNA sequence: TGCAGCGTTGCTGGGGGCCAACTCTACGAGCAGTACTTC. Its translation: CSVAGGQLYEQYF.

At least ten counts were recorded for this clonotype. This chain joins TRBV20-1 and TRBJ2-5; D ambiguous. The CDR3 has 11 residues. Trimming shortened V by 0 bases and J by 5 bases, and 4 bases separated the two germline ends. Looked up from germline, CDR1 is DFQATT and CDR2 is SNEGSKA (reference sequence). This chain's CDR3 is CSARDLETQYF. In DNA, the CDR3 is TGCAGTGCTAGAGATTTGGAGACCCAGTACTTC.

J is TRBJ1-5 and V is TRBV6-1; D not resolved. The CDR3 spans 15 residues. CDR1 is MNHNS, CDR2 SASEGT, per germline. Trimming removed 4 bases at V and 2 bases at J, with 12 bases between. The CDR3 here is CASSGGRPGNQPQHF. As DNA, the CDR3 is TGTGCCAGCAGTGGAGGGCGCCCCGGCAATCAGCCCCAGCATTTT.

The sample holds many counts of this clonotype. The chain recombines TRBV28 with TRBJ2-1; 10 bases fit TRBD1. Losses at the gene ends were 1 base for V and 2 bases for J; bases not matched to a gene: 2. There are 16 residues in the CDR3. CDR1 MDHEN and CDR2 SYDVKM come from the germline V gene. DNA of the CDR3: TGTGCCAGCAGTTTATACGGACAGGGGGCCTACAATGAGCAGTTCTTC. It translates to CASSLYGQGAYNEQFF.

The J gene is TRBJ2-7, the V gene TRBV4-2, with 13 bases that match TRBD2. Germline CDR1 LGHNA, CDR2 YNFKEQ. The CDR3 totals 17 residues. J gave up 1 base and V 4 bases, and 7 bases lay outside the gene matches. In nucleotides, the CDR3 is TGTGCCAGCAGCCTAGGGACTAGCGGGACTACGTCCTACGAGCAGTACTTC. This encodes CASSLGTSGTTSYEQYF.

The sample holds a few counts of this clonotype. V and J are TRBV27 and TRBJ1-2; D gene uncertain. From germline, CDR1 is MNHEY and CDR2 SMNVEV (reference sequence). The CDR3 covers 13 residues. V was pared by 6 bases and J by 2 bases, with 10 bases between. Here the CDR3 reads CASSQYMNYGYTF. Here the CDR3 DNA reads TGTGCCAGCAGCCAGTATATGAACTATGGCTACACCTTC.